This T cell receptor (beta chain) appears in the sequencing data of a study of human T cells and chemical hapten exposure. TCRdb re-analysed the RACE reads in MiXCR, keeping a single row per CDR3 protein. The sample includes 55,000 to 80,000 distinct CDR3 sequences, around 10% seen only once; the top ten take roughly 2.3%. V was shortened by 7 bases and J by 3 bases, with 10 bases between the two germline ends. Germline assignment: CDR1 SQVTM and CDR2 ANQGSEA. The CDR3 runs to 11 residues. Time point denoted: patch test 3, about 24 weeks after DPC sensitization. Treatment defined: therapeutic diphenylcyclopropenone sensitization with weekly scalp DPC.

The starting material was whole blood, obtained in connection with sensitization to the hapten diphenylcyclopropenone (DPC). The rearrangement links TRBV29-1 to TRBJ2-7; D unclear. This TCR came from a woman between 25 and 40 years old with alopecia areata. Some clones in this sample may be carry-over from other donors' samples. The CDR3 DNA follows: TGCAGCGCCTGGGTGGTCTACGAGCAGTACTTC. Its protein is CSAWVVYEQYF.